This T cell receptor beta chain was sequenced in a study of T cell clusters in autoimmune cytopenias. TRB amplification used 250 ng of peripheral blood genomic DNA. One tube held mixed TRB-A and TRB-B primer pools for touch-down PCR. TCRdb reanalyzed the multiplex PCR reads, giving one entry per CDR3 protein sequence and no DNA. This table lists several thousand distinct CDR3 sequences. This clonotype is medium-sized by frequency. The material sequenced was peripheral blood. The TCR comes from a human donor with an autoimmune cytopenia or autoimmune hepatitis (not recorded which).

This CDR3 reads CASSIYGNNEQFF. The chain recombines TRBV19 with TRBJ2-1. Germline CDR1 is LNHDA and CDR2 is SQIVND (reference sequence). The CDR3 has 13 amino acids.